Described below is a single TCR beta chain sequence and its context. Antigen specificity is unknown. One end of the junction does not line up with germline, which may come from a read error. The sample originates from a study of shared clonotypes between healthy human individuals. Germline assignment: CDR1 SNHLY and CDR2 FYNNEI. CDR3 size: 12 residues. Selected positively for CCR7 and CD45RO-negative, naive CD8 cells excluded terminally differentiated effector memory CD45RA+ cells. Caucasian adults residing in Nashville, Tennessee made up all the donors. Only in-frame clones appear in the TCRdb table, and some are missing; sequencing was by immunoSEQ multiplex PCR. The repertoire has about 2.1 million clones, 90% to 95% of them found once; the top ten carry approximately 1.6%. Study-wide findings and caveats: Relative to memory subsets, naive subsets generally showed larger estimated richness. It was observed that 5% to 6.5% of naive CD4 clonotypes were shared across several donors.

The source material was naive CD8+ T cells from PBMCs. This chain uses TRBV2 with TRBJ2-7; 9 nucleotides align to TRBD1. The TCR originated in a man aged 18 to 29 in good health. Some clones in this sample may be carry-over from other donors' samples. The CDR3 DNA reads TGTGCCAGCAGGGGGAGGGACAGGGAGTTTTGTTTC. Its translation: CASRGRDREFCF.